One T cell receptor beta chain is described in this entry. The data are from a study of T cells in Graves' hyperthyroidism and ophthalmopathy. What was amplified from RNA transcripts were TCR beta CDR3 regions. With the HTBI primer set, the TCR CDR3 went through a first round of RT-PCR. TCRdb reprocessed the multiplex PCR reads with MiXCR, giving one entry per CDR3 protein. The repertoire consists of about 200,000 distinct CDR3 sequences, with roughly 15% occurring once and the leading ten covering approximately 50%. The V gene end was trimmed by 2 bases and the J gene end by 7 bases; junction bases not matched to a gene: 5. The CDR3 totals 14 residues. Germline CDR1 reads SNHLY; CDR2 reads FYNNEI.

This chain links TRBV2 with TRBJ1-2; 9 nucleotides line up with TRBD1. What was sequenced was blood. The sequence was collected from a man between 45 and 60 years old with Graves' hyperthyroidism. CDR3 loop: CASSETDRGSGYTF. The DNA for the CDR3 is TGTGCCAGCAGTGAAACCGACAGGGGGAGTGGCTACACCTTC.